This T cell receptor (beta chain) was recovered during a study of blood T cell repertoires in COVID-19. Background on the study: Spain, Italy and the United States supplied samples that represented acute and convalescent COVID-19. The analysed material was cDNA or gDNA that came from T cells, B-cell-depleted T cells, or PBMCs.

Clones were sequenced by immunoSEQ multiplex PCR, and TCRdb holds only the in-frame ones, with some missing. The sample has approximately 90,000 clones, about three quarters seen once. This CDR3 contains 14 residues. V lost 4 bases, J lost 3 bases, and 5 bases stayed unmatched. Germline V gives CDR1 LGHNA, CDR2 YNFKEQ. The TCR comes from a woman older than 75 with acute or convalescent COVID-19. The rearrangement joins TRBV4-2 to TRBJ1-2; 7 bases match TRBD1. The sequenced material came from peripheral blood. In nucleotides, the CDR3 is TGTGCCAGCAGCCTCGAAGACAGGGACTATGGCTACACCTTC. Translation: CASSLEDRDYGYTF.